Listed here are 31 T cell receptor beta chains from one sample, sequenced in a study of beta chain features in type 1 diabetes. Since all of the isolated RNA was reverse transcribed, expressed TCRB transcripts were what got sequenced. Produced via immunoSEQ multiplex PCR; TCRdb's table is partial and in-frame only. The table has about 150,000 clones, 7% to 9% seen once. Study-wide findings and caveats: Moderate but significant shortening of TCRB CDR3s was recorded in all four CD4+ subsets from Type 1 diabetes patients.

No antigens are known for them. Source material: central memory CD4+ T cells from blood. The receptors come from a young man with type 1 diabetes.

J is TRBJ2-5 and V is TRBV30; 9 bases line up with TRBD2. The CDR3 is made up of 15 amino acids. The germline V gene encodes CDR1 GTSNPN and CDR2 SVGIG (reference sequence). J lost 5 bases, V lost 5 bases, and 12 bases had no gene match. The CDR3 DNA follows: TGTGCCTGGTCTAGGGGGCGGGGGGGCCCGGAGACCCAGTACTTC. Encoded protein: CAWSRGRGGPETQYF.

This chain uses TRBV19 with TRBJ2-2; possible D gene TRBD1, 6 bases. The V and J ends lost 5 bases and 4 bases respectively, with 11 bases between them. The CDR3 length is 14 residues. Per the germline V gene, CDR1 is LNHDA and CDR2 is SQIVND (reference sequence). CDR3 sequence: CASSRTGSTGELFF. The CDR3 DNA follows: TGTGCCAGTAGTCGAACAGGGTCCACCGGGGAGCTGTTTTTT.

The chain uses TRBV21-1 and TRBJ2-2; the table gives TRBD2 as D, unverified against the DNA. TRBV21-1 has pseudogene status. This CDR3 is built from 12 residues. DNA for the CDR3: TGTGCCAGCAGCATCCCGGTCGGGGAGCTGTTTTTT. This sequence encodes CASSIPVGELFF.

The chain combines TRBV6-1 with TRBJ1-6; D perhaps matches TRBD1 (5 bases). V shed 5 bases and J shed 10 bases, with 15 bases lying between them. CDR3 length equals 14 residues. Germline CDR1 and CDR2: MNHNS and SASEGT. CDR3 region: CASSLETRTSPLHF. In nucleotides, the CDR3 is TGTGCCAGCAGTCTGGAAACTCGGACATCACCCCTCCACTTT.

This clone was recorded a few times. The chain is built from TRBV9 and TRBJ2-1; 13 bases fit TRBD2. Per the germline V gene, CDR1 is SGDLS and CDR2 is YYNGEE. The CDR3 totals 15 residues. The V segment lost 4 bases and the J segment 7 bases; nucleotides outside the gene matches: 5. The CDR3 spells CASSPGGLAGNEQFF. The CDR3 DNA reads TGTGCCAGCAGCCCTGGGGGACTAGCGGGGAATGAGCAGTTCTTC.

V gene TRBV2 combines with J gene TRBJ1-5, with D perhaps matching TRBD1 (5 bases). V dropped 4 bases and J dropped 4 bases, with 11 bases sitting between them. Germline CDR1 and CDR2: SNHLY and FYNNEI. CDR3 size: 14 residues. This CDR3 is CASSGQLGNQPQHF. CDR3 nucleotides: TGTGCCAGCAGTGGACAGCTTGGAAATCAGCCCCAGCATTTT.

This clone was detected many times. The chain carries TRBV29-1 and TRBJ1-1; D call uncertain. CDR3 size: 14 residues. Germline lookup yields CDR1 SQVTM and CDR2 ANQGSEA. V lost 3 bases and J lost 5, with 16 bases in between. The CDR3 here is CSVERESGGTEAFF. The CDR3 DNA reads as TGCAGCGTTGAGAGGGAAAGTGGTGGGACTGAAGCTTTCTTT.

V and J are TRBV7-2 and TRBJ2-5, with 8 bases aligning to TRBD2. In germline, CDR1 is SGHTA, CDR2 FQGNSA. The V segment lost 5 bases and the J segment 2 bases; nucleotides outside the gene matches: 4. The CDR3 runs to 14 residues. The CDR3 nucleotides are TGTGCCAGCAGCCCGCCGGGGGGGCAAGAGACCCAGTACTTC. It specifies CASSPPGGQETQYF.

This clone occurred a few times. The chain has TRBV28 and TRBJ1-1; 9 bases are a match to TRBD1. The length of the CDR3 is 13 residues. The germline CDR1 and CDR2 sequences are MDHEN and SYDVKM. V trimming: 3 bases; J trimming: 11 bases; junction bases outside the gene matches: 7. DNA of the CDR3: TGTGCCAGCAGTTTCCCTCTCGACAGGGGGGCTTTCTTT. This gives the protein CASSFPLDRGAFF.

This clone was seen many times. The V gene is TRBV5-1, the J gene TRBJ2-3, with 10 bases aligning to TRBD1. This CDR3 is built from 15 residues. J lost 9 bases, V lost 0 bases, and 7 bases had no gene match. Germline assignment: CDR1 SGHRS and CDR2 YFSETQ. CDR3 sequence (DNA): TGCGCCAGCAGCTTGGATTTGGGACAGGGGAACACGCAGTATTTT. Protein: CASSLDLGQGNTQYF. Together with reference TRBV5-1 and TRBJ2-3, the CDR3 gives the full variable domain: KAGVTQTPRYLIKTRGQQVTLSCSPISGHRSVSWYQQTPGQGLQFLFEYFSETQRNKGNFPGRFSGRQFSNSRSEMNVSTLELGDSALYLCASSLDLGQGNTQYFGPGTRLTVL.

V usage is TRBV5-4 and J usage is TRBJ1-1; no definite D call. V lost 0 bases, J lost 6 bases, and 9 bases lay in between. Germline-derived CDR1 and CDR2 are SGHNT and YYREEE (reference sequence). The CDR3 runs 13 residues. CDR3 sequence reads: CASSLDQASEAFF. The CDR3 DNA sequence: TGTGCCAGCAGCTTGGATCAGGCTTCTGAAGCTTTCTTT.

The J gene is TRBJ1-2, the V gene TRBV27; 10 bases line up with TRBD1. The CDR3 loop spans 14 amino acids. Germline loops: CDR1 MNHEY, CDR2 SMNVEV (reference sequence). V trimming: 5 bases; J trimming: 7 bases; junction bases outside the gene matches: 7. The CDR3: CASSPDRGRGGYTF. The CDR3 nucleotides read TGTGCCAGCAGTCCAGACAGGGGGCGTGGTGGCTACACCTTC.

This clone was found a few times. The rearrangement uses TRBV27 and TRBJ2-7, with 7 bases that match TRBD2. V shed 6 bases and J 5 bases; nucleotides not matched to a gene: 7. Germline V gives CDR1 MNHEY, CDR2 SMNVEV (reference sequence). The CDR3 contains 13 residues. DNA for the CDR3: TGTGCCAGCAGAGCGGGAAACAGCGACGAGCAGTACTTC. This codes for CASRAGNSDEQYF.

CDR3 nucleotides: TGTGCCAGCGGTAATCCGGGCTACAATGAGCAGTTCTTC. Amino acids: CASGNPGYNEQFF. The chain employs TRBV9 and TRBJ2-1; D is unresolved. V lost 7 bases and J 3 bases, leaving 11 bases between the germline ends. Germline V lookup: CDR1 SGDLS, CDR2 YYNGEE. The CDR3 runs to 13 residues.

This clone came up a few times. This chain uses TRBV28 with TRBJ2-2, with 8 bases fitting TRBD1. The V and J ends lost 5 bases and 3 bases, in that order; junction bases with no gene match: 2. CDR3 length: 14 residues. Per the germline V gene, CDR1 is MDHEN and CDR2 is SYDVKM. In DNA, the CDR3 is TGTGCCAGCAGTCCGGGACAGGACACCGGGGAGCTGTTTTTT. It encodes CASSPGQDTGELFF.

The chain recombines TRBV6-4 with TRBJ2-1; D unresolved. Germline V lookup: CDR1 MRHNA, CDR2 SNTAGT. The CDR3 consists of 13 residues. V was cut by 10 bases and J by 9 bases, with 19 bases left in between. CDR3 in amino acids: CATSIDGSGEQFF. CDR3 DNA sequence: TGTGCCACCTCCATCGACGGTTCGGGTGAGCAGTTCTTC.

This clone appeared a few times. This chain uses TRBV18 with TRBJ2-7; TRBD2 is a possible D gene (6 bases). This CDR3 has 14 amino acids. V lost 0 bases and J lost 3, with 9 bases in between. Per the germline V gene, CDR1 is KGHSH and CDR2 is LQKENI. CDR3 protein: CASSPPWGDYEQYF. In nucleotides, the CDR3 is TGTGCCAGCTCACCACCGTGGGGGGACTACGAGCAGTACTTC.

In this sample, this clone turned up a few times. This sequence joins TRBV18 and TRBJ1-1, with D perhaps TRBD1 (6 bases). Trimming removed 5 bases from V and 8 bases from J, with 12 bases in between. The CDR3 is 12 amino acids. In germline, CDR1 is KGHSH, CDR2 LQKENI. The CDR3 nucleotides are TGTGCCAGCTCAGAACAGGGTCTCGAAGCTTTCTTT. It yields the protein CASSEQGLEAFF. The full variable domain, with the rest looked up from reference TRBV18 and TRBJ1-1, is NAGVMQNPRHLVRRRGQEARLRCSPMKGHSHVYWYRQLPEEGLKFMVYLQKENIIDESGMPKERFSAEFPKEGPSILRIQQVVRGDSAAYFCASSEQGLEAFFGQGTRLTVV.

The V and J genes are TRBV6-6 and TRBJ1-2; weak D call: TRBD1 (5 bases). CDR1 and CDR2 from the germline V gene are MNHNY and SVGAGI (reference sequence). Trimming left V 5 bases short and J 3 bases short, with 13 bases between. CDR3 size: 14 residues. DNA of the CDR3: TGTGCCAGCAGTCGCGGGACCGTAGACTATGGCTACACCTTC. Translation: CASSRGTVDYGYTF.

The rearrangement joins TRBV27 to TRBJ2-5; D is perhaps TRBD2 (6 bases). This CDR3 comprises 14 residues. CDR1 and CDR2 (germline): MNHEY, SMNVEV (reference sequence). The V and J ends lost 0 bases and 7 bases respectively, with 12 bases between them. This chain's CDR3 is CASSLSGVGGTQYF. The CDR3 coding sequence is TGTGCCAGCAGTTTATCAGGAGTCGGGGGGACCCAGTACTTC.

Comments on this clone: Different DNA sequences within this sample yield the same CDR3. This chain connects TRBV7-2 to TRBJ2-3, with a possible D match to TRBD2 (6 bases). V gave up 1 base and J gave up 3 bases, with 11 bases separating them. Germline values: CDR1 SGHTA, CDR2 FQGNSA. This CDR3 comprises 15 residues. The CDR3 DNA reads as TGTGCCAGCAGCTTAGTGGGGGGAAGGACAGATACGCAGTATTTT. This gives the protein CASSLVGGRTDTQYF.

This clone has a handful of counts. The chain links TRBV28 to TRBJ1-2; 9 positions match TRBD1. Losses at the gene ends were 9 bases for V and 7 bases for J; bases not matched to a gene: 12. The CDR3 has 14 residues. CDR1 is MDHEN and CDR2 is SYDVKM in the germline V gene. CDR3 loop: CASKGQGVNGGYTF. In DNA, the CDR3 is TGTGCCAGTAAGGGACAGGGAGTGAATGGTGGCTACACCTTC.

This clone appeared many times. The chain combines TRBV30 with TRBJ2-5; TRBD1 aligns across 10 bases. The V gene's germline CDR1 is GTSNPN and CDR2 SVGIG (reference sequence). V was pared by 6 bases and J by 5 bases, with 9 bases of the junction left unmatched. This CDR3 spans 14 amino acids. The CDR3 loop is CACPAGGQGETQYF. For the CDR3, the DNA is TGTGCCTGCCCGGCCGGGGGACAGGGGGAGACCCAGTACTTC.

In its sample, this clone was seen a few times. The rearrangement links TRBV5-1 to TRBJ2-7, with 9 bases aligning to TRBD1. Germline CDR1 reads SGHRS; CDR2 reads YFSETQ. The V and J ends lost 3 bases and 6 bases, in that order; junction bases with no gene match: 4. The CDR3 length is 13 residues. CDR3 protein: CASSSGTGSEQYF. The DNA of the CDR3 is TGCGCCAGCAGCTCCGGGACAGGGAGCGAGCAGTACTTC.

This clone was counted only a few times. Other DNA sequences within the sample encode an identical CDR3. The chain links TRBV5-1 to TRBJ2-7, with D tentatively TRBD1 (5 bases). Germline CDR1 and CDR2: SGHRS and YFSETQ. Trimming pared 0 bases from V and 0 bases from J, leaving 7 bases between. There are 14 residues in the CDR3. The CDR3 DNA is TGCGCCAGCAGCTTGGGGGGCAGCTCCTACGAGCAGTACTTC. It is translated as CASSLGGSSYEQYF.

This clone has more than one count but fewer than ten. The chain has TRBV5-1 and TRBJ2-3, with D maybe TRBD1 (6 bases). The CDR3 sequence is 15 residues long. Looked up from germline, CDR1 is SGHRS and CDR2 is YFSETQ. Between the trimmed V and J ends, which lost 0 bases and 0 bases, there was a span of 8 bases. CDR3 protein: CASSLGDTSTDTQYF. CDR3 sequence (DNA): TGCGCCAGCAGCTTGGGGGACACAAGCACAGATACGCAGTATTTT. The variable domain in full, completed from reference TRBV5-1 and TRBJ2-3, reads KAGVTQTPRYLIKTRGQQVTLSCSPISGHRSVSWYQQTPGQGLQFLFEYFSETQRNKGNFPGRFSGRQFSNSRSEMNVSTLELGDSALYLCASSLGDTSTDTQYFGPGTRLTVL.

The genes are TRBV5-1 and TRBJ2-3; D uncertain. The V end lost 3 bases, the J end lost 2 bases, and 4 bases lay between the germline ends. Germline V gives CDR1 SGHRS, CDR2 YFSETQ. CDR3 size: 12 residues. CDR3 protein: CASSSSTDTQYF. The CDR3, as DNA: TGCGCCAGCAGCTCGTCCACAGATACGCAGTATTTT. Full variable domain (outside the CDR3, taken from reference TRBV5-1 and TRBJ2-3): KAGVTQTPRYLIKTRGQQVTLSCSPISGHRSVSWYQQTPGQGLQFLFEYFSETQRNKGNFPGRFSGRQFSNSRSEMNVSTLELGDSALYLCASSSSTDTQYFGPGTRLTVL.

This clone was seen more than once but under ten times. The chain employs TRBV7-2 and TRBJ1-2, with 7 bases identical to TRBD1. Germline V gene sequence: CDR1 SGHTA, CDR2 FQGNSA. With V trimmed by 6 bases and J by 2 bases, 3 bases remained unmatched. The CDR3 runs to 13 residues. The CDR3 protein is CASSQQGNYGYTF. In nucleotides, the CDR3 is TGTGCCAGCAGTCAACAGGGGAACTATGGCTACACCTTC. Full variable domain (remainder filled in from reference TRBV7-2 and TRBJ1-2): GAGVSQSPSNKVTEKGKDVELRCDPISGHTALYWYRQSLGQGLEFLIYFQGNSAPDKSGLPSDRFSAERTGGSVSTLTIQRTQQEDSAVYLCASSQQGNYGYTFGSGTRLTVV.

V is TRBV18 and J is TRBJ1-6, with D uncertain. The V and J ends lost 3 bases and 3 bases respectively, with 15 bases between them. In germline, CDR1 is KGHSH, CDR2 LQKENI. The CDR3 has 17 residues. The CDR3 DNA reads TGTGCCAGCTCACCGGAACGGGCGGGAAACTATAATTCACCCCTCCACTTT. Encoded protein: CASSPERAGNYNSPLHF. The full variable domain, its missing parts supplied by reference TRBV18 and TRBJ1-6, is NAGVMQNPRHLVRRRGQEARLRCSPMKGHSHVYWYRQLPEEGLKFMVYLQKENIIDESGMPKERFSAEFPKEGPSILRIQQVVRGDSAAYFCASSPERAGNYNSPLHFGNGTRLTVT.

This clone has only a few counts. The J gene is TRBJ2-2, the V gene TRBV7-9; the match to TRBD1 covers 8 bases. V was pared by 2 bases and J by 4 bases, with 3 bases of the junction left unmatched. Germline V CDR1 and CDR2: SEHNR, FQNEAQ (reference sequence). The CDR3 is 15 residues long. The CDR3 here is CASSLQGASTGELFF. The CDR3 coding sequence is TGTGCCAGCAGCTTACAGGGGGCAAGCACCGGGGAGCTGTTTTTT.

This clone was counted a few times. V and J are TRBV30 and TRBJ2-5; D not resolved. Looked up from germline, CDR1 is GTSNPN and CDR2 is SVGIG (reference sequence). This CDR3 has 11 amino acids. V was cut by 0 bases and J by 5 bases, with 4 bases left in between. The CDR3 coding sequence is TGTGCCTGGAGTGTAGCCGAGACCCAGTACTTC. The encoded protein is CAWSVAETQYF.